This TCR beta chain was sequenced for a study of cytomegalovirus exposure and HLA in healthy donors. Study outcomes and limitations: Most sequenced TCRs were rare (though some public TCRs occurred in many donors). Most of the TCR beta V segments (in an earlier analysis) were productive either about 87% or about 30% of the time. Researchers reported that three CMV-associated chains were confirmed in vitro as CMV antigen-specific.

Germline V CDR1 and CDR2: MNHEY, SMNVEV (reference sequence). Unmatched junction bases numbered 5, after V lost 4 bases and J lost 4 bases. The CDR3 contains 14 residues. Both 60 Vbeta primers and 13 Jbeta primers went into the PCR. Data came from immunoSEQ multiplex PCR; TCRdb stores just in-frame clones and leaves some out. The sample data list about 39,000 clones. Concerning this clone itself: Its antigen is undetermined.

The V and J genes are TRBV27 and TRBJ1-2, with 8 bases lining up with TRBD1. Sequenced material: PBMCs. The source is a woman in her 30s in good health and CMV-seropositive. This CDR3 reads CASSSTGESYGYTF. The CDR3 DNA is TGTGCCAGCAGTTCGACAGGGGAATCCTATGGCTACACCTTC.